This T cell receptor beta chain was captured in a study of T-cell reconstitution after alpha-beta-depleted transplantation in children. Unique molecular identifiers were used to barcode this TCRbeta library. A single record per CDR3 protein comes from TCRdb applying MiXCR to the PCR reads. In the table there are 700,000 or so distinct CDR3 sequences, around 12% of which are singletons. General study results and limits: At one year after transplant, newly produced T cells mostly accounted for T-cell counts and diversity. Two months or so post-transplant, alpha-beta T cells reportedly derived from several hundred expanded graft clones. Elevated TCRbeta diversity at day 60 was traced, in some patients, to surviving recipient T cells and thymic progenitors.

This clonotype appeared many times. Antigen specificity is unknown. Here the sequenced sample was PBMCs, taken before TCRalphabeta/CD19-depleted stem cell transplant. The clonotype comes from a girl between 2 and 10 years old with congenital amegakaryocytic thrombocytopenia, due to receive a stem cell transplant.

CDR3 sequence reads: CASSSTSSSYNEQFF. The CDR3 DNA sequence: TGTGCCAGCAGCTCCACATCGAGCTCCTACAATGAGCAGTTCTTC. The V gene is TRBV7-3, the J gene TRBJ2-1; D is unclear. Between the trimmed V and J ends, which lost 4 bases and 0 bases, there was a span of 10 bases. CDR1 is SGHTA and CDR2 is FQGTGA in the germline V gene. The CDR3 spans 15 residues.